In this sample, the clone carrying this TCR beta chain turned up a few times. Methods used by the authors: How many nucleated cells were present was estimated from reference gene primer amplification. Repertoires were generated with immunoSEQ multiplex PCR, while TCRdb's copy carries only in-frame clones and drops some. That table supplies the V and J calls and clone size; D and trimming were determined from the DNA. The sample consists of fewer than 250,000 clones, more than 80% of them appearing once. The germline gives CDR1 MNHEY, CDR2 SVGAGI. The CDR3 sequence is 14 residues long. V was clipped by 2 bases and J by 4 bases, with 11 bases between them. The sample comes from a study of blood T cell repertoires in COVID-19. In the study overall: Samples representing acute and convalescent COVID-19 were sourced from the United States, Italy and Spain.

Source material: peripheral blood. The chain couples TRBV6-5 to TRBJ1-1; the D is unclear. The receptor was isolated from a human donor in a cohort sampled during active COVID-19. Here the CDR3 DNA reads TGTGCCAGCAGTTACAGGCGGGTAGTCACTGAAGCTTTCTTT. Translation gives CASSYRRVVTEAFF.